Listed here are 27 T cell receptor beta chains from one sample, sequenced in a study of CXCR3-negative and CXCR3-positive naive CD8 T cells. Preparation of TRB cDNA libraries relied on 5' RACE carrying UMI labels. TCRdb reanalyzed the 5' RACE reads, giving one entry per CDR3 protein sequence and no DNA. This listing includes more than 45,000 distinct CDR3 sequences. Material for sequencing was naive CXCR3- CD8+ T cells from blood. Subset here: CD45RO-CCR7+CD27+CD95- naive CD8+ T cells lacking CXCR3 (TNR3-). Receptor source: a human donor in good health. Some clones in this sample may be carry-over from other donors' samples.

This rearrangement joins TRBV29-1 to TRBJ1-2; TCRdb's D gene call, TRBD1, goes unchecked for lack of DNA. CDR1 is SQVTM, CDR2 ANQGSEA, per germline. The CDR3 covers 13 residues. The CDR3 sequence: CSVLRAGAQGYTF.

CDR3: CASRLSRTPTENQPQHF. V usage is TRBV6-5 and J usage is TRBJ1-5; absent DNA, TCRdb's TRBD1 call cannot be checked. CDR1 and CDR2 from the germline V gene are MNHEY and SVGAGI. This CDR3 contains 17 residues.

The genes are TRBV6-4 and TRBJ2-2; the TRBD1 assignment by TCRdb is unverifiable without DNA. The CDR3 covers 15 residues. The germline V gene encodes CDR1 MRHNA and CDR2 SNTAGT. CDR3 loop: CASSDSGGRTGELFF.

The chain combines TRBV29-1 with TRBJ1-5. The CDR3 has 13 residues. Germline CDR1 is SQVTM and CDR2 is ANQGSEA. The CDR3 protein is CSVGVGLNQPQHF.

CDR3 protein: CASSHVIGGDEQYF. The chain is built from TRBV7-9 and TRBJ2-7; TCRdb proposes TRBD2, but this gene call is untestable without DNA. The germline gives CDR1 SEHNR, CDR2 FQNEAQ (reference sequence). This CDR3 has 14 residues. Based on the CDR3 plus reference TRBV7-9 and TRBJ2-7, the full variable domain is DTGVSQNPRHKITKRGQNVTFRCDPISEHNRLYWYRQTLGQGPEFLTYFQNEAQLEKSRLLSDRFSAERPKGSFSTLEIQRTEQGDSAMYLCASSHVIGGDEQYFGPGTRLTVT.

The rearrangement uses TRBV4-1 and TRBJ2-3. CDR3 length: 13 residues. Germline CDR1 and CDR2: MGHRA and YSYEKL. The CDR3 spells CASSQDMADTQYF.

The V gene is TRBV4-3, the J gene TRBJ2-1; TCRdb outputs TRBD1, but without DNA this stays unchecked. The CDR3 totals 16 residues. The germline V gene encodes CDR1 LGHNA and CDR2 YSLEER. The chain's CDR3 is CASSRDRGGMDNEQFF.

This rearrangement joins TRBV12-3 or TRBV12-4 to TRBJ2-3; without DNA, the TCRdb call of TRBD2 cannot be checked. This CDR3 comprises 14 residues. The CDR3 here is CASSPGTAGDTQYF.

V is TRBV2 and J is TRBJ2-7; TCRdb lists TRBD2, though no DNA is available to test this call. This CDR3 comprises 15 residues. CDR1 and CDR2 from the germline V gene are SNHLY and FYNNEI. The CDR3 sequence: CASGVPGLYSYEQYF.

The chain uses TRBV2 and TRBJ2-3; TCRdb indicates TRBD1, and absent DNA this call remains unverified. The CDR3 has 15 amino acids. Per germline, CDR1 SNHLY and CDR2 FYNNEI. CDR3 residues: CASSDQGVGTDTQYF.

The chain has TRBV27 and TRBJ2-3. CDR3 length: 15 residues. Germline V CDR1 and CDR2: MNHEY, SMNVEV (reference sequence). CDR3 in amino acids: CASSLSSGGTDTQYF.

The V call is TRBV12-3 or TRBV12-4, the J call TRBJ2-3; TCRdb proposes TRBD2, but this gene call is untestable without DNA. The CDR3 loop spans 15 amino acids. The CDR3 loop is CASSPSVDRTDTQYF.

The V and J genes are TRBV7-2 and TRBJ1-5; the D call of TRBD1 rests on TCRdb alone, since no DNA is present to check it. CDR1 and CDR2 from the germline V gene are SGHTA and FQGNSA. This CDR3 is 15 amino acids long. Here the CDR3 reads CASSPGTDSNQPQHF.

J is TRBJ2-7 and V is TRBV6-2 or TRBV6-3. Germline lookup yields CDR1 MNHEY and CDR2 SVGEGT. The CDR3 covers 14 residues. Here the CDR3 reads CASSYFGQYYEQYF.

The V call is TRBV28, the J call TRBJ2-3; there is no DNA to check the TCRdb D call of TRBD2. This CDR3 spans 18 amino acids. Germline V gives CDR1 MDHEN, CDR2 SYDVKM. CDR3 in amino acids: CASTTGTSGGAYTDTQYF. The whole variable domain, remainder taken from reference TRBV28 and TRBJ2-3, is DVKVTQSSRYLVKRTGEKVFLECVQDMDHENMFWYRQDPGLGLRLIYFSYDVKMKEKGDIPEGYSVSREKKERFSLILESASTNQTSMYLCASTTGTSGGAYTDTQYFGPGTRLTVL.

V gene TRBV7-8 combines with J gene TRBJ2-3; TCRdb names TRBD2, which stays unverified in the absence of DNA. The CDR3 loop spans 16 amino acids. The germline CDR1 and CDR2 sequences are SGHVS and FQNEAQ. CDR3 amino acids: CASSLAQTWEGDTQYF.

The rearrangement links TRBV29-1 to TRBJ2-5; without DNA, the TCRdb call of TRBD1 cannot be checked. The CDR3 totals 14 residues. Germline V gives CDR1 SQVTM, CDR2 ANQGSEA. The CDR3 is CSVRTGEGQETQYF.

The chain carries TRBV12-3 or TRBV12-4 and TRBJ2-7. The CDR3 contains 12 residues. CDR3 amino acids: CASRGMGNEQYF.

This chain connects TRBV29-1 to TRBJ1-2. The germline V gene encodes CDR1 SQVTM and CDR2 ANQGSEA. CDR3 size: 15 residues. CDR3 amino acids: CSVEDRHITNYGYTF.

The rearrangement uses TRBV7-8 and TRBJ1-3; TCRdb's assignment of TRBD1 cannot be checked, as there is no DNA. Germline loops: CDR1 SGHVS, CDR2 FQNEAQ. This CDR3 contains 15 residues. The CDR3: CASSLLGASGNTIYF.

The chain recombines TRBV7-9 with TRBJ2-7. This CDR3 spans 13 amino acids. The V gene's germline CDR1 is SEHNR and CDR2 FQNEAQ (reference sequence). The CDR3 protein is CASSLPSSYEQYF.

The CDR3 here is CAGQQGDWSEQFF. The chain recombines TRBV7-8 with TRBJ2-1; TCRdb's D call of TRBD1 is untestable without DNA. From germline, CDR1 is SGHVS and CDR2 FQNEAQ. CDR3 length: 13 amino acids.

The chain uses TRBV9 and TRBJ2-7; the TCRdb D gene call, TRBD1, has no DNA to confirm it. Germline V lookup: CDR1 SGDLS, CDR2 YYNGEE. The CDR3 sequence is 17 residues long. CDR3 residues: CASSVGRFPGGLDEQYF.

The V call is TRBV9, the J call TRBJ1-1. The CDR3 totals 13 residues. The V gene's germline CDR1 is SGDLS and CDR2 YYNGEE. The CDR3 reads CASSEYGWAEAFF. Variable domain in full (rest from reference TRBV9 and TRBJ1-1): DSGVTQTPKHLITATGQRVTLRCSPRSGDLSVYWYQQSLDQGLQFLIQYYNGEERAKGNILERFSAQQFPDLHSELNLSSLELGDSALYFCASSEYGWAEAFFGQGTRLTVV.

The rearrangement joins TRBV20-1 to TRBJ2-7; checking the TCRdb D call of TRBD2 is not possible without DNA. The CDR3 is 16 residues long. From germline, CDR1 is DFQATT and CDR2 SNEGSKA (reference sequence). The CDR3 is CSAIPSDEWVGYEQYF.

The chain employs TRBV5-6 and TRBJ2-5; absent DNA, TCRdb's TRBD2 call cannot be checked. The CDR3 contains 15 residues. The germline V gene has CDR1 SGHDT and CDR2 YYEEEE. CDR3 loop: CASSLGGLAEETQYF.

The chain has TRBV21-1 and TRBJ1-1; TCRdb's D call, TRBD1, is unchecked because there is no DNA. TRBV21-1 is assigned pseudogene status. The CDR3 length is 16 residues. The CDR3 protein is CASSNREQGSNTEAFF.